This T cell receptor (beta chain) came from a study of T cell changes during pregnancy in multiple sclerosis. CDR1 is GTSNPN, CDR2 SVGIG, per germline (reference sequence). The J segment lost 7 bases and the V segment lost 7 bases, leaving 7 bases of the junction unmatched. The CDR3 runs 12 residues. Here immunoSEQ multiplex PCR was the method, and the copy in TCRdb shows in-frame clones only, minus some. This sample has more than 45,000 clones, with roughly 90% found just once. This clone was observed a single time. The sequence derives from a female donor with multiple sclerosis, enrolled in a pregnancy study. The sequencing used CD4+ T cells from peripheral blood mononuclear cells, collected after pregnancy. The chain couples TRBV30 to TRBJ2-1; 7 bases are shared with TRBD1. CDR3 region: CALQDRVNEQFF. The CDR3 nucleotides are TGTGCCTTGCAAGACAGGGTAAATGAGCAGTTCTTC.